This passage covers 26 T cell receptor beta chains from one sample sequenced in a study of shared clonotypes between healthy human individuals. The table came from immunoSEQ multiplex PCR; TCRdb's copy has only in-frame clones and leaves some out. The profile shows 850,000 to 1,200,000 clones, about 75% of them singletons. Sequencing was done on a sample of memory CD4+ T cells sorted from blood. The sample's subset: CD45RA-negative fraction. The receptors derive from a man younger than 35 in good health.

This clone was seen a few times. The chain joins TRBV5-6 to TRBJ1-2; no definite D call. The V and J ends lost 3 bases and 8 bases respectively, with 8 bases between them. The CDR3 is 11 residues long. Germline loops: CDR1 SGHDT, CDR2 YYEEEE. The CDR3 loop reads CASSSMGGYTF. The CDR3 nucleotides read TGTGCCAGCAGCTCCATGGGAGGCTACACCTTC.

V and J are TRBV5-4 and TRBJ2-6; unclear D gene. V lost 2 bases and J lost 2, with 5 bases in between. CDR1 is SGHNT, CDR2 YYREEE, per germline (reference sequence). The length of the CDR3 is 14 residues. This CDR3 is CASSFPAGANVLTF. The CDR3 DNA is TGTGCCAGCAGCTTTCCAGCTGGGGCCAACGTCCTGACTTTC.

This clone occurred many times. This sequence joins TRBV6-5 and TRBJ2-1; D is possibly TRBD1 or TRBD2 (5 bases each). The CDR3 loop spans 11 amino acids. Germline values: CDR1 MNHEY, CDR2 SVGAGI. V lost 6 bases and J 14 bases, leaving 14 bases between the germline ends. CDR3: CASRNRDLEFF. CDR3 coding DNA: TGTGCCAGCAGAAACCGGGACCTGGAGTTCTTC.

The rearrangement links TRBV2 to TRBJ2-3, with 8 nucleotides matching TRBD2. Trimming took 8 bases from V and 1 from J; bases not matched to a gene: 8. This CDR3 comprises 15 residues. Germline CDR1 SNHLY, CDR2 FYNNEI. The CDR3 region has the DNA TGTGCCAGCTCTAGACTAGCGCACCGCACAGATACGCAGTATTTT. This encodes CASSRLAHRTDTQYF.

J is TRBJ2-1 and V is TRBV4-1, with TRBD2 matching over 8 bases. CDR1 and CDR2 (germline): MGHRA, YSYEKL. CDR3 size: 17 residues. V was pared by 1 base and J by 1 base, with 6 bases of the junction left unmatched. This CDR3 is CASSQGNAGGSYNEQFF. For the CDR3, the DNA is TGCGCCAGCAGCCAAGGAAATGCGGGAGGTTCCTACAATGAGCAGTTCTTC.

This rearrangement joins TRBV7-2 to TRBJ2-2; no definite D call. The V and J ends lost 5 bases and 1 base respectively, with 5 bases between them. This CDR3 is 13 amino acids long. CDR1 is SGHTA, CDR2 FQGNSA, per germline. The CDR3 sequence is CASSAKNTGELFF. The CDR3, as DNA: TGTGCCAGCAGCGCCAAGAACACCGGGGAGCTGTTTTTT. The full variable domain, with the rest looked up from reference TRBV7-2 and TRBJ2-2, is GAGVSQSPSNKVTEKGKDVELRCDPISGHTALYWYRQSLGQGLEFLIYFQGNSAPDKSGLPSDRFSAERTGGSVSTLTIQRTQQEDSAVYLCASSAKNTGELFFGEGSRLTVL.

The J gene is TRBJ2-1, the V gene TRBV2; unclear D gene. The V gene's germline CDR1 is SNHLY and CDR2 FYNNEI. Trimming removed 8 bases from V and 8 bases from J, with 10 bases in between. CDR3 size: 11 residues. The CDR3 DNA reads TGTGCCAGCCGACGAGAGCATGAGCAGTTCTTC. Translating it yields CASRREHEQFF.

The V and J genes are TRBV28 and TRBJ2-1; 8 bases map to TRBD1. Germline trimming cut 6 bases from V and 9 bases from J; bases unmatched to any gene: 16. The germline gives CDR1 MDHEN, CDR2 SYDVKM. The CDR3 runs 16 residues. The CDR3 here is CASSRGQDKKGTEQFF. The DNA of the CDR3 is TGTGCCAGCAGCCGGGGACAGGATAAGAAGGGCACTGAGCAGTTCTTC.

This clone was counted a single time. V is TRBV25-1 and J is TRBJ1-4; weak D call: TRBD1 (6 bases). From germline, CDR1 is MGHDK and CDR2 SYGVNS. V lost 2 bases and J 3 bases, leaving 16 bases between the germline ends. The CDR3 covers 17 residues. CDR3 protein: CASSELKGGGANEKLFF. The CDR3 DNA reads as TGTGCCAGCAGTGAACTTAAAGGGGGGGGAGCTAATGAAAAACTGTTTTTT.

V usage is TRBV9 and J usage is TRBJ2-5, with a weak D call TRBD1 (6 bases). This CDR3 region has 15 residues. Trimming pared 4 bases from V and 4 bases from J, leaving 17 bases between. Germline CDR1 is SGDLS and CDR2 is YYNGEE. The CDR3 coding sequence is TGTGCCAGCAGCCCTAGTGGCAGGGGCAGAGAGACCCAGTACTTC. Protein product: CASSPSGRGRETQYF.

J is TRBJ2-6 and V is TRBV4-1; D is unresolved. Germline CDR1 reads MGHRA; CDR2 reads YSYEKL. This CDR3 region has 16 residues. The V end lost 1 base, the J end lost 0 bases, and 7 bases lay between the germline ends. This CDR3 is CASSQGGNSGANVLTF. The CDR3, as DNA: TGCGCCAGCAGCCAAGGAGGAAACTCTGGGGCCAACGTCCTGACTTTC.

V is TRBV11-2 and J is TRBJ1-1; weak D call: TRBD1 (5 bases). CDR1 and CDR2 from the germline V gene are SGHAT and FQNNGV. Trimming left V 5 bases short and J 7 bases short, with 20 bases between. The CDR3 consists of 15 residues. CDR3 in DNA: TGTGCCAGCAGCCCCTCGGGGGGGAACAGGTTTGAAGCTTTCTTT. Translated: CASSPSGGNRFEAFF.

V usage is TRBV7-8 and J usage is TRBJ1-5; D call uncertain. The V gene lost 1 base and the J gene lost 3 bases, with 7 bases spanning the gap. CDR1 SGHVS and CDR2 FQNEAQ come from the germline V gene. This CDR3 contains 14 residues. The chain's CDR3 is CASSLVRNNQPQHF. CDR3 DNA: TGTGCCAGCAGCTTAGTGCGGAACAATCAGCCCCAGCATTTT.

This clone was seen repeatedly, ten times or more. This rearrangement joins TRBV30 to TRBJ2-2; possible D gene TRBD2, 6 bases. Germline CDR1 GTSNPN, CDR2 SVGIG (reference sequence). This CDR3 region has 15 residues. The V gene lost 4 bases and the J gene lost 5 bases, with 17 bases spanning the gap. The CDR3 DNA reads TGTGCCTGGAACCAGGCCTCGGGAGTAACCGGGGAGCTGTTTTTT. Residues: CAWNQASGVTGELFF. The variable domain in full, completed from reference TRBV30 and TRBJ2-2, reads SQTIHQWPATLVQPVGSPLSLECTVEGTSNPNLYWYRQAAGRGLQLLFYSVGIGQISSEVPQNLSASRPQDRQFILSSKKLLLSDSGFYLCAWNQASGVTGELFFGEGSRLTVL.

The table lists this clone with many counts. Other DNA sequences within the sample encode an identical CDR3. The rearrangement uses TRBV15 and TRBJ1-1; TRBD1 matches 7 bases. The CDR3 extends over 15 amino acids. V shed 1 base, J shed 3 bases, and the junction held 5 bases outside the gene matches. Germline V gene sequence: CDR1 LNHNV, CDR2 YYDKDF (reference sequence). The CDR3 DNA reads TGTGCCACCAGCAGAGGCGGCCAGGGGGACACTGAAGCTTTCTTT. Translating it yields CATSRGGQGDTEAFF.

The chain employs TRBV5-1 and TRBJ2-7, with 11 bases identical to TRBD2. This CDR3 has 16 residues. Germline V gives CDR1 SGHRS, CDR2 YFSETQ. V trimming: 2 bases; J trimming: 2 bases; junction bases outside the gene matches: 6. CDR3 region: CASSFGNSGGAYEQYF. CDR3 DNA sequence: TGCGCCAGCAGCTTCGGGAATAGCGGGGGGGCCTACGAGCAGTACTTC.

The DNA for the CDR3 is TGTGCCAGCAGCGTCCGAGCGGGGAGGATGTTGGCACAAGATACGCAGTATTTT. Encoded protein: CASSVRAGRMLAQDTQYF. The chain combines TRBV9 with TRBJ2-3; TRBD2 matches 7 bases. The CDR3 has 18 amino acids. V lost 2 bases, J lost 5 bases, and 17 bases stayed unmatched. Germline-derived CDR1 and CDR2 are SGDLS and YYNGEE.

This rearrangement joins TRBV29-1 to TRBJ2-3, with TRBD1 matching over 9 bases. The germline gives CDR1 SQVTM, CDR2 ANQGSEA. The CDR3 is 15 amino acids. The ends lost 7 bases at V and 2 bases at J; junction bases unmatched: 10. The CDR3 nucleotides are TGCAGCGCCGGACAGGGGCCAACGATCACAGATACGCAGTATTTT. Protein: CSAGQGPTITDTQYF.

The CDR3 DNA sequence: TGTGCCAGCAGCTATAGGTACGGCCCCCACGAGCAGTACTTC. Its protein is CASSYRYGPHEQYF. This chain connects TRBV27 to TRBJ2-7; D remains ambiguous. V gave up 6 bases and J gave up 5 bases, with 17 bases separating them. This CDR3 comprises 14 residues. Germline V gene sequence: CDR1 MNHEY, CDR2 SMNVEV (reference sequence).

The V call is TRBV6-1, the J call TRBJ1-5; 10 bases are a match to TRBD1. Germline trimming cut 4 bases from V and 1 base from J; bases unmatched to any gene: 10. Germline loops: CDR1 MNHNS, CDR2 SASEGT. The CDR3 has 18 residues. The DNA of the CDR3 is TGTGCCAGCAGTGGGGGGACAGGGGCTTTAGGGAGCAATCAGCCCCAGCATTTT. Its translation: CASSGGTGALGSNQPQHF.

This clone was seen a handful of times. V usage is TRBV29-1 and J usage is TRBJ1-1, with TRBD1 as a possible D gene (5 bases). In germline, CDR1 is SQVTM, CDR2 ANQGSEA. The CDR3 has 12 amino acids. Deletions cut 2 bases from V and 2 bases from J, with 6 bases between. The CDR3: CSVEQGNTEAFF. The CDR3 DNA reads as TGCAGCGTTGAACAGGGAAACACTGAAGCTTTCTTT.

The CDR3 sequence is CASSRLGGPYTF. The DNA for the CDR3 is TGTGCCAGCAGCCGACTCGGGGGGCCCTACACCTTC. The V call is TRBV28, the J call TRBJ1-2; a possible D gene is TRBD1 (6 bases). CDR3 length: 12 residues. Germline CDR1 MDHEN, CDR2 SYDVKM. The ends were cut back, 6 bases at V and 10 bases at J, with 15 bases in the middle.

This sequence joins TRBV6-5 and TRBJ2-5, with no clear D. The germline gives CDR1 MNHEY, CDR2 SVGAGI. Trimming took 5 bases from V and 1 from J, leaving 11 bases between them. The CDR3 contains 14 residues. CDR3 in DNA: TGTGCCAGCAGTGCTCGGAGAATCCAAGAGACCCAGTACTTC. It codes for CASSARRIQETQYF.

The chain carries TRBV21-1 and TRBJ1-2. TRBV21-1 is a recognized pseudogene. The CDR3 loop spans 14 amino acids. The CDR3 is CASLAAGGGYGYTF. For the CDR3, the DNA is TGTGCCAGCTTGGCAGCGGGAGGAGGCTATGGCTACACCTTC.

The V and J genes are TRBV7-2 and TRBJ2-3; weak D call: TRBD2 (5 bases). There are 15 residues in the CDR3. The V gene lost 4 bases and the J gene lost 0 bases, with 11 bases spanning the gap. Germline V gene data show CDR1 as SGHTA and CDR2 as FQGNSA. The CDR3 nucleotides are TGTGCCAGCAGCTCCCCGGGGAGTAGCACAGATACGCAGTATTTT. Translation gives CASSSPGSSTDTQYF.

The chain combines TRBV30 with TRBJ2-7; D is undetermined. V gave up 0 bases and J gave up 13 bases, with 16 bases separating them. Germline V gives CDR1 GTSNPN, CDR2 SVGIG (reference sequence). The CDR3 contains 12 residues. CDR3 coding DNA: TGTGCCTGGAGTGTCTCAGCTCGGGCTGAATACTTC. Its protein is CAWSVSARAEYF.